This T cell receptor beta chain was sequenced for a study of beta chain features in type 1 diabetes. The study's findings and limits: Patients with Type 1 diabetes showed moderately but significantly shorter TCRB CDR3s in all four CD4+ subsets.

Sequencing targeted expressed TCRB transcripts, as all isolated RNA had been reverse transcribed. Generated by immunoSEQ multiplex PCR, the TCRdb table keeps only in-frame clones and is missing some. Among hundreds of thousands of clones listed, about an eighth were seen once. This clone was seen a handful of times. Its antigen is as yet unknown. Trimming pared 3 bases from V and 4 bases from J, leaving 11 bases between. This CDR3 comprises 13 residues. CDR1 is GTSNPN and CDR2 is SVGIG in the germline V gene (reference sequence). Sample: naive CD4+ T cells from blood. The rearrangement uses TRBV30 and TRBJ2-3; no reliable D call. This clonotype was sampled from a man in his late teens or twenties with type 1 diabetes. This chain's CDR3 is CAWSRNGADTQYF. CDR3 nucleotides: TGTGCCTGGAGCCGGAACGGCGCAGATACGCAGTATTTT.